This TCR beta chain was sequenced during a study of post-analysis software for immune sequencing data (dated by TCRdb to between 2015 and 2016). Background on the whole study: Disease courses on record covered relapsing-remitting, secondary progressive and progressive-relapsing multiple sclerosis, though some patients had no subtype annotation. A subset of samples was prepared in parallel using single-end sample barcoding, then pooled and co-amplified after Illumina adapter ligation. The multiple sclerosis patient repertoires were compared with more than 10 previously published healthy control repertoires from donors aged roughly 6 to 27 years. General conclusions and limits of the study: Normalized Chao1 diversity was significantly lower in multiple sclerosis patients than controls, suggesting substantial peripheral T-cell clonal expansion. The multiple sclerosis patient group was slightly younger than the control group. Patients showed significantly higher frequencies than controls for roughly five TRBV segments, among them TRBV5-6, TRBV5-1 and TRBV20-1. Direct clustering with F measure revealed strong co-clustering of samples prepared in the same batch, which led to a batch-effect correction.

This clonotype is a singleton in its sample. The antigen this receptor binds is unknown. Per-base qualities were not stored, and no clone one base away is much larger. To demonstrate the VDJtools post-analysis software, TCR beta repertoires were profiled from the peripheral blood of roughly 12 young patients with multiple sclerosis. The multiple sclerosis patients were children and adolescents between roughly 6 and 16 years of age. The library was produced with PCR. The data were produced on an Illumina HiSeq 2500. Unique molecular identifiers were incorporated into TCR beta cDNA libraries to reduce PCR and sequencing biases. Per 1 to 10 million input T cells, some 500,000 cDNA molecules were obtained, such that each molecule approximated one T cell. The patient libraries were prepared and sequenced using the same protocol as the earlier healthy control dataset. Within a given batch, samples were prepared together, multiplexed and sequenced on the same HiSeq lane. The authors processed their data as follows. Raw barcoded reads were processed with MIGEC, and single-read molecular identifier groups were discarded before consensus assembly and CDR3 extraction. Clonotype tables were post-analysed with VDJtools, and diversity was normalized by down-sampling all datasets to the smallest sample size. Repertoire overlap clustering matched CDR3 amino acid but not nucleotide sequences to correct batch-related cross-sample contamination. The public sequencing data were trimmed at Q25 with fastp and processed into clonotypes with MiXCR by TCRdb, which kept only in-frame beta chains. One record per CDR3 amino acid sequence lists the most common genes and DNA. TCRdb assigned the V and J calls; the authors' analysis was not used. Recorded for this sample are 750,000 to 950,000 distinct CDR3 sequences; approximately 50% of them occurred a single time. Jointly, the top ten make up about 4.8% of the sample.

CDR1 SGHRS and CDR2 YFSETQ are derived from the germline V gene. The CDR3 holds 11 amino acids from the cysteine to the phenylalanine. CDR3 DNA is the only sequence kept; it has 33 bases, read in frame from the first base. V loses 5 bases of germline sequence and J loses 6 bases, and the interval between the two ends is 6 bases. Material: blood. This receptor was taken from a girl aged 10-17 years with multiple sclerosis. Recombination joined TRBV5-1 with TRBJ2-1, with the D gene too uncertain to name. The CDR3 corresponds to CASRSGNEQFF. In nucleotide form, the sequence is TGCGCCAGCAGAAGTGGCAATGAGCAGTTCTTC.